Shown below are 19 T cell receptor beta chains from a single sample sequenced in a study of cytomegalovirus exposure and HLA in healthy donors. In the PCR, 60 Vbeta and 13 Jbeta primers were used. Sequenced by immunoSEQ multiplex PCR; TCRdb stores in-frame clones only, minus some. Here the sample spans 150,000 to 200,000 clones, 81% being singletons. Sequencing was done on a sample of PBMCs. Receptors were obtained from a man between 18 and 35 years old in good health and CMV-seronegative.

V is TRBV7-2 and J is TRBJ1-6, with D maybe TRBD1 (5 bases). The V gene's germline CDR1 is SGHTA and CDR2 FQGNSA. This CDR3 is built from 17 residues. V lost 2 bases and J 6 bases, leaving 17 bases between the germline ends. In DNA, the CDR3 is TGTGCCAGCAGCTTATCTGGGGGTCGGGGGGGTAATTCACCCCTCCACTTT. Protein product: CASSLSGGRGGNSPLHF.

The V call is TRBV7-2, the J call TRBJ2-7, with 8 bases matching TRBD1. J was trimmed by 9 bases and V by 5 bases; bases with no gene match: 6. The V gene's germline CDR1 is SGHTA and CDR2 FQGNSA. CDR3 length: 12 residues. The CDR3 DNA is TGTGCCAGCAGCCACGGGACAGGCCCGCAGTACTTC. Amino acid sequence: CASSHGTGPQYF.

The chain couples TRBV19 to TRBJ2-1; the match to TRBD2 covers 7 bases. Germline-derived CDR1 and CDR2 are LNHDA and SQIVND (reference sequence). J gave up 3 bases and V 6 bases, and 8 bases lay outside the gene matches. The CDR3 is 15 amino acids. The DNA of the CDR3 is TGTGCCAGTAGCGCCCTAGCGGAACTCTACAATGAGCAGTTCTTC. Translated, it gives CASSALAELYNEQFF.

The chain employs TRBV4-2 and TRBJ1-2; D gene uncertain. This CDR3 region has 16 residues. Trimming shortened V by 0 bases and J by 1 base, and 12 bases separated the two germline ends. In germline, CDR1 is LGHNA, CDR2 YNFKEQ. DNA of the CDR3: TGTGCCAGCAGCCAAGATGGGCAGCCAAGTAACTATGGCTACACCTTC. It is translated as CASSQDGQPSNYGYTF.

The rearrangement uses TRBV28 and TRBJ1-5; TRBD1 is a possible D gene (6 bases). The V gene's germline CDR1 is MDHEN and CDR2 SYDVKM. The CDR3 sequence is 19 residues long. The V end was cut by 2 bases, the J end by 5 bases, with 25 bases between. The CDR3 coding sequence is TGTGCCAGCAGTTTACCTTACCTAAACAGGGATCCCCTCGATCAGCCCCAGCATTTT. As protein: CASSLPYLNRDPLDQPQHF.

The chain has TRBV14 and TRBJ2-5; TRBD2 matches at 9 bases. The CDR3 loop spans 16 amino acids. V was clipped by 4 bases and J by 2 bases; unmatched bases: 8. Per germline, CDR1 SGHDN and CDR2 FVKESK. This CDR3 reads CASSRPASGAQETQYF. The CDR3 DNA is TGTGCCAGCAGCCGCCCGGCTAGCGGGGCGCAAGAGACCCAGTACTTC.

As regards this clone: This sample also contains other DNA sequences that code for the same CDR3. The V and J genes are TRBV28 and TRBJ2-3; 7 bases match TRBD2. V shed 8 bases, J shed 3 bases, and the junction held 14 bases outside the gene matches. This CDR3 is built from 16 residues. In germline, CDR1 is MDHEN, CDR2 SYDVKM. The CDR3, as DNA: TGTGCCAGCGCTAGGGCTAGCGGAACTTTTACAGATACGCAGTATTTT. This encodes CASARASGTFTDTQYF.

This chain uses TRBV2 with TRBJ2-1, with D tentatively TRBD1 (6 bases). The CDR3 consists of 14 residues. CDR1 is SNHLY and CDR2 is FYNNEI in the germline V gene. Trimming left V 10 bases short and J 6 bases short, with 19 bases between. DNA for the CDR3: TGTGCCACTCAACCGGACAGAGGCCCCAATGAGCAGTTCTTC. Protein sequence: CATQPDRGPNEQFF.

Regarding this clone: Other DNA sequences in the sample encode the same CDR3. CDR3 in amino acids: CASSGDRGLYGYTF. CDR3 nucleotide sequence: TGTGCCAGCAGCGGCGACAGGGGGCTTTATGGCTACACCTTC. This chain joins TRBV9 and TRBJ1-2; 10 bases map to TRBD1. V dropped 3 bases and J dropped 5; count of bases not matched to a gene: 4. The length of the CDR3 is 14 residues. Germline CDR1 is SGDLS and CDR2 is YYNGEE.

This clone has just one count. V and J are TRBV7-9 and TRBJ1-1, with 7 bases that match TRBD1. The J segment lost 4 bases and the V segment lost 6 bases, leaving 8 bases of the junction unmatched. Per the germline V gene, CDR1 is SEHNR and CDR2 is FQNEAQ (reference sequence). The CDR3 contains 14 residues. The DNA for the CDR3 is TGTGCCAGCAGTTACCAAGGGGGCCTCACTGAAGCTTTCTTT. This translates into CASSYQGGLTEAFF.

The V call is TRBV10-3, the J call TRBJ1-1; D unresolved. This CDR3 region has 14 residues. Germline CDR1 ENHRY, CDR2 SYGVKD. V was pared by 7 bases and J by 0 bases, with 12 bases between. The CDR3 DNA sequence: TGTGCCATCAAGGCGGGGATCATGAACACTGAAGCTTTCTTT. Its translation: CAIKAGIMNTEAFF.

CDR3 bases: TGCGCCAGCAGCAACAACGATGGGACAGCTCAAGAGACCCAGTACTTC. It is translated as CASSNNDGTAQETQYF. This chain joins TRBV5-1 and TRBJ2-5; 7 bases align to TRBD1. Germline V gene lookup returns CDR1 SGHRS and CDR2 YFSETQ. This CDR3 is built from 16 residues. J was trimmed by 2 bases and V by 4 bases; bases with no gene match: 11.

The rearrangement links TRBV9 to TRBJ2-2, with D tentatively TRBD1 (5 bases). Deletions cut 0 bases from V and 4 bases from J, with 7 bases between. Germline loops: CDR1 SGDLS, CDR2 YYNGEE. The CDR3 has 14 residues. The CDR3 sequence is CASSVGTLTGELFF. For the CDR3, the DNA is TGTGCCAGCAGCGTAGGGACACTCACCGGGGAGCTGTTTTTT.

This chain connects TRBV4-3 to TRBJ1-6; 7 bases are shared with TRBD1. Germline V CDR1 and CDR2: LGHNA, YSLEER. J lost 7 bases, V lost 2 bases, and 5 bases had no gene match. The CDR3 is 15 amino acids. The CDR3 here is CASSQPDRVNSPLHF. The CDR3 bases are TGCGCCAGCAGCCAACCCGACAGGGTGAATTCACCCCTCCACTTT.

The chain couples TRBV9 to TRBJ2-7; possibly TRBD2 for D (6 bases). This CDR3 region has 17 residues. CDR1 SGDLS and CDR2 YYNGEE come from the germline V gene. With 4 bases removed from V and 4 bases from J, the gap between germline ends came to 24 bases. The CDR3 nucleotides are TGTGCCAGCAGCTCGGACCCTCAAGTAACTAGCCGATACGAGCAGTACTTC. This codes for CASSSDPQVTSRYEQYF.

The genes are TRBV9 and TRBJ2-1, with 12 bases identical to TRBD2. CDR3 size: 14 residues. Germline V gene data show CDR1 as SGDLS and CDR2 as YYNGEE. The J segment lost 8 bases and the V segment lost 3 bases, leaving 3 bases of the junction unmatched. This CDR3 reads CASSETSGSYEQFF. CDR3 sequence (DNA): TGTGCCAGCAGCGAGACTAGCGGGAGCTATGAGCAGTTCTTC. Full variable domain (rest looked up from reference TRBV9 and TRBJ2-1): DSGVTQTPKHLITATGQRVTLRCSPRSGDLSVYWYQQSLDQGLQFLIQYYNGEERAKGNILERFSAQQFPDLHSELNLSSLELGDSALYFCASSETSGSYEQFFGPGTRLTVL.

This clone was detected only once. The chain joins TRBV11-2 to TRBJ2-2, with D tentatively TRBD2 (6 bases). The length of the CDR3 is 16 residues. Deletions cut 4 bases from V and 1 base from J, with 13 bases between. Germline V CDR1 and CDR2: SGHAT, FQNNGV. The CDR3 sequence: CASSSYLGGNTGELFF. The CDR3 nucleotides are TGTGCCAGCAGCTCTTACCTCGGGGGGAACACCGGGGAGCTGTTTTTT.

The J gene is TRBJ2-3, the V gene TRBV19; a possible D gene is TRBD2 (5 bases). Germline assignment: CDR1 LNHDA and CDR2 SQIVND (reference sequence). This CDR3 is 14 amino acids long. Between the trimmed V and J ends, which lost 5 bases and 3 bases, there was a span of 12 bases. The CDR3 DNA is TGTGCCAGTAGTCCTACCGGGGTTACAGATACGCAGTATTTT. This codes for CASSPTGVTDTQYF.

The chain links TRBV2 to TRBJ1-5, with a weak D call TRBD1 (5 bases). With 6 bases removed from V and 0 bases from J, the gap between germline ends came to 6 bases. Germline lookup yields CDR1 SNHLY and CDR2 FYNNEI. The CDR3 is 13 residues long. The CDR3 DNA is TGTGCCAGCAGGGGACTTAGCAATCAGCCCCAGCATTTT. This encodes CASRGLSNQPQHF.